One and the same sample provided the 21 T cell receptor beta chains below, sequenced in a study of blood T cell dynamics during melanoma immunotherapy. Clones were read by immunoSEQ multiplex PCR, and TCRdb kept only the in-frame ones, dropping some. This table holds approximately 10,000 clones, around 86% found once. The time point is: pre-treatment baseline. Source: blood, taken from a patient treated with checkpoint blockade. The receptors shown here come from a human donor with melanoma.

A remark on this clone: The junction departs from the called germline gene at one end, perhaps through a read error. This same CDR3 is encoded by further DNA sequences in the sample. The chain combines TRBV6-5 with TRBJ2-7; TRBD1 might be the D (5 bases). The CDR3 spans 15 residues. CDR1 MNHEY and CDR2 SVGAGI come from the germline V gene. CDR3 nucleotide sequence: TGTGCCAGCAGCCACCCGAGTGGGGCGTTAGAAGAGCAATACTTC. Protein sequence: CASSHPSGALEEQYF.

The gene calls are TRBV5-5 and TRBJ2-4; the D gene is possibly TRBD2 (6 bases). Germline lookup yields CDR1 SGHKS and CDR2 YYEKEE (reference sequence). The V gene lost 0 bases and the J gene lost 9 bases, with 13 bases spanning the gap. The CDR3 is 14 amino acids. CDR3 in amino acids: CASSLVGSGGIQYF. The CDR3 DNA sequence: TGTGCCAGCAGCTTGGTAGGCTCCGGGGGCATTCAGTACTTC.

This chain connects TRBV7-2 to TRBJ2-1; 7 bases fit TRBD2. This CDR3 is 15 amino acids long. After removal of 7 bases from V and 0 bases from J, the junction contained 6 bases not matched to a gene. The germline V gene has CDR1 SGHTA and CDR2 FQGNSA. The CDR3, as DNA: TGTGCCAGCAATCTAGCGGCTAACTCCTACAATGAGCAGTTCTTC. Amino acids: CASNLAANSYNEQFF.

This clone was counted a few times. V and J are TRBV4-3 and TRBJ2-7, with D unclear. The CDR3 sequence is 14 residues long. Germline values: CDR1 LGHNA, CDR2 YSLEER. Trimming pared 1 base from V and 6 bases from J, leaving 13 bases between. This CDR3 is CASSQGVAHFEQYF. The CDR3 nucleotides read TGCGCCAGCAGCCAAGGGGTTGCCCACTTCGAGCAGTACTTC.

This clone has a handful of counts. Written as DNA, the CDR3 is TGTGCCAGCAGCTTGGAGGGTGGAATCGGCCAAGCTTTCTTT. Protein product: CASSLEGGIGQAFF. The chain employs TRBV5-4 and TRBJ1-1; the D is unclear. This CDR3 spans 14 amino acids. V shed 0 bases and J shed 9 bases, with 15 bases lying between them. Germline V gene sequence: CDR1 SGHNT, CDR2 YYREEE (reference sequence).

The chain couples TRBV5-1 to TRBJ2-7, with a possible D match to TRBD2 (6 bases). Trimming removed 4 bases at V and 7 bases at J, with 15 bases between. CDR1 and CDR2 from the germline V gene are SGHRS and YFSETQ. The CDR3 extends over 13 amino acids. CDR3 in amino acids: CASSLGLPQEQYF. The CDR3 DNA follows: TGCGCCAGCAGCCTGGGACTTCCCCAAGAGCAGTACTTC.

The genes are TRBV7-9 and TRBJ1-1, with D tentatively TRBD1 (5 bases). In germline, CDR1 is SEHNR, CDR2 FQNEAQ (reference sequence). The ends were cut back, 3 bases at V and 2 bases at J, with 7 bases in the middle. This CDR3 has 13 residues. CDR3 loop: CASSFDSNTEAFF. CDR3 DNA: TGTGCCAGCAGCTTTGACAGTAACACTGAAGCTTTCTTT.

The chain joins TRBV7-9 to TRBJ2-7; D unresolved. The V end was cut by 1 base, the J end by 5 bases, with 18 bases between. CDR1 is SEHNR, CDR2 FQNEAQ, per germline (reference sequence). The CDR3 has 16 residues. The CDR3 coding sequence is TGTGCCAGCAGCTTAGAAAGGGTTCGCGGCATCAACGAGCAGTACTTC. This gives the protein CASSLERVRGINEQYF.

The genes are TRBV12-5 and TRBJ2-2; D is possibly TRBD2 (5 bases). Trimming cost V 1 base and J 2 bases, with 8 bases left between them. Looked up from germline, CDR1 is LGHNT and CDR2 is FRNRAP. The CDR3 covers 15 residues. Here the CDR3 DNA reads TGTGCTAGTGGTTTGGAAGCGGTTAACACCGGGGAGCTGTTTTTT. Amino acids: CASGLEAVNTGELFF.

The chain has TRBV27 and TRBJ2-7; maybe TRBD2 (5 bases). The V gene lost 6 bases and the J gene lost 4 bases, with 16 bases spanning the gap. The germline gives CDR1 MNHEY, CDR2 SMNVEV (reference sequence). There are 14 residues in the CDR3. This chain's CDR3 is CASSIFRGTYEQYF. The CDR3 DNA reads as TGTGCCAGCAGCATCTTTCGGGGTACGTACGAGCAGTACTTC.

The J gene is TRBJ1-3, the V gene TRBV28; 8 bases agree with TRBD1. Losses at the gene ends were 6 bases for V and 2 bases for J; bases not matched to a gene: 9. CDR3 length equals 16 residues. From germline, CDR1 is MDHEN and CDR2 SYDVKM. CDR3 in amino acids: CASSSYTGGTGNTIYF. The CDR3 DNA reads TGTGCCAGCAGCTCATACACAGGGGGAACTGGAAACACCATATATTTT.

The chain uses TRBV30 and TRBJ1-2; the D is unclear. Germline assignment: CDR1 GTSNPN and CDR2 SVGIG (reference sequence). The CDR3 length is 14 residues. V lost 2 bases to trimming and J lost 3 bases, with 13 bases between them. This CDR3 reads CAWSKTDGYYGYTF. The CDR3 DNA follows: TGTGCCTGGAGTAAAACCGACGGATACTATGGCTACACCTTC.

J is TRBJ2-7 and V is TRBV18; D is unclear. CDR3 size: 12 residues. V lost 3 bases and J lost 5, with 8 bases in between. Per the germline V gene, CDR1 is KGHSH and CDR2 is LQKENI. CDR3 loop: CASSPSNHEQYF. Here the CDR3 DNA reads TGTGCCAGCTCACCCTCAAATCACGAGCAGTACTTC. The complete variable domain, with remaining parts taken from reference TRBV18 and TRBJ2-7, reads NAGVMQNPRHLVRRRGQEARLRCSPMKGHSHVYWYRQLPEEGLKFMVYLQKENIIDESGMPKERFSAEFPKEGPSILRIQQVVRGDSAAYFCASSPSNHEQYFGPGTRLTVT.

The chain employs TRBV28 and TRBJ2-7, with 7 bases aligning to TRBD2. The CDR3 sequence is 13 residues long. Germline CDR1 is MDHEN and CDR2 is SYDVKM. The V segment lost 3 bases and the J segment 2 bases; nucleotides outside the gene matches: 1. CDR3 in amino acids: CASSLGTTYEQYF. The CDR3 bases are TGTGCCAGCAGTTTGGGGACTACCTACGAGCAGTACTTC.

The CDR3 region has the DNA TGTGCCAGCAGTGCGACAGGACAGACTGAAGCTTTCTTT. This translates into CASSATGQTEAFF. The J gene is TRBJ1-1, the V gene TRBV6-1; D perhaps matches TRBD1 (6 bases). In germline, CDR1 is MNHNS, CDR2 SASEGT. V was cut by 4 bases and J by 5 bases, with 11 bases left in between. The length of the CDR3 is 13 residues.

V gene TRBV6-5 combines with J gene TRBJ2-1, with 11 bases aligning to TRBD2. Germline CDR1 and CDR2: MNHEY and SVGAGI. With V trimmed by 6 bases and J by 5 bases, 3 bases remained unmatched. The CDR3 runs to 14 residues. The CDR3 region is CASRASGGNNEQFF. DNA for the CDR3: TGTGCCAGCAGGGCTAGCGGGGGGAACAATGAGCAGTTCTTC.

The CDR3 nucleotides are TGTGCCAGCAGTCTCCGCGGGGGACTCTACGAGCAGTACTTC. Its translation is CASSLRGGLYEQYF. This chain connects TRBV6-6 to TRBJ2-7, with 7 bases matching TRBD2. CDR1 is MNHNY, CDR2 SVGAGI, per germline (reference sequence). V shed 5 bases and J 3 bases; nucleotides not matched to a gene: 7. The CDR3 runs 14 residues.

This clone came up once. The CDR3 nucleotides read TGTGCCACCAGCAGAGGGGGGGTCAGCAATCAGCCCCAGCATTTT. It specifies CATSRGGVSNQPQHF. This chain joins TRBV15 and TRBJ1-5, with D perhaps matching TRBD1 (5 bases). The CDR3 length is 15 residues. CDR1 is LNHNV, CDR2 YYDKDF, per germline (reference sequence). V lost 1 base to trimming and J lost 1 base, with 8 bases between them.

CDR3 region: CASSFPGTVTTEAFF. In nucleotides, the CDR3 is TGTGCCAGCAGCTTCCCCGGGACAGTGACCACTGAAGCTTTCTTT. This chain links TRBV7-9 with TRBJ1-1; the match to TRBD1 covers 7 bases. This CDR3 has 15 residues. Unmatched junction bases numbered 8, after V lost 3 bases and J lost 4 bases. Germline V lookup: CDR1 SEHNR, CDR2 FQNEAQ (reference sequence).

The chain recombines TRBV21-1 with TRBJ2-5; TRBD1, the table's D call, lacks a check against the DNA. TRBV21-1 is termed a pseudogene. This CDR3 is 12 amino acids long. The CDR3 here is CASSIIPETQYF. DNA for the CDR3: TGTGCCAGCAGCATCATTCCAGAGACCCAGTACTTC.

The genes are TRBV2 and TRBJ1-1; D unresolved. CDR3 length equals 12 residues. Germline CDR1 SNHLY, CDR2 FYNNEI. The V gene lost 1 base and the J gene lost 6 bases, with 6 bases spanning the gap. CDR3 nucleotides: TGTGCCAGCAGTGAAGTGCAGCCTGAAGCTTTCTTT. Encoded protein: CASSEVQPEAFF.